This TCR beta chain derives from a study of blood T cell repertoires in COVID-19. The CDR3 extends over 14 amino acids. Germline V CDR1 and CDR2: SNHLY, FYNNEI. Trimming stripped 2 bases from V and 6 bases from J, with 13 bases between. The authors' processing: Estimation of nucleated cell counts relied on the amplification of reference gene primers. Profiling relied on immunoSEQ multiplex PCR, and the TCRdb table lists in-frame clones only, not all of them. For V, J and clone size, that table is used; D and trimming come from the DNA. The data hold 200,000 or so clones, with over 75% observed a single time.

The sample was peripheral blood. The chain employs TRBV2 and TRBJ1-2; D gene uncertain. This TCR came from a human donor in a cohort sampled during active COVID-19. The CDR3 bases are TGTGCCAGCAGTGAATTTTCCGAGAGCCATGGCTACACCTTC. As protein: CASSEFSESHGYTF.